These 23 T cell receptor beta chains came from one sample sequenced in a study of spatial heterogeneity in lung cancer. TCRdb ran MiXCR on the 5' RACE reads and lists one entry per CDR3 protein. The sample records about 82,000 distinct CDR3 sequences, roughly 13% being singletons. Indicated time point: sample taken at primary tumor resection. The authors sequenced whole RNA from tumor, nontumor lung or frozen PBMC without sorting. Sequencing was performed on PBMCs, taken at surgery. Receptors originate from a male donor with early-stage non-small cell lung cancer.

This clonotype was seen more than once but under ten times. CDR3 coding DNA: TGCGCCTGCGGGGGGGGCGCGGACCAAGAGACCCAGTACTTC. Translation: CACGGGADQETQYF. The chain uses TRBV23-1 and TRBJ2-5; 9 positions match TRBD2. TRBV23-1 is filed as an ORF, its function uncertain. J gave up 0 bases and V 11 bases, and 7 bases lay outside the gene matches. This CDR3 spans 14 amino acids.

This clonotype was recorded a few times. The genes are TRBV12-3 or TRBV12-4 and TRBJ2-7, with TRBD1 matching over 9 bases. The length of the CDR3 is 16 residues. With 5 bases clipped from V and 2 bases from J, the junction kept 10 bases outside the gene matches. The CDR3, as DNA: TGTGCCAGCAGTCCGTCCGGGACAGGGTCTCCCTACGAGCAGTACTTC. Protein: CASSPSGTGSPYEQYF.

This rearrangement joins TRBV14 to TRBJ2-1; 12 positions match TRBD2. J lost 4 bases, V lost 4 bases, and 5 bases had no gene match. The germline V gene encodes CDR1 SGHDN and CDR2 FVKESK. This CDR3 contains 16 residues. CDR3 coding DNA: TGTGCCAGCAGCCCTACTAGCGGGGGGTGGTACAATGAGCAGTTCTTC. This translates into CASSPTSGGWYNEQFF.

This clonotype appeared a few times. The J gene is TRBJ2-3, the V gene TRBV6-6; D might be TRBD2 (5 bases). The length of the CDR3 is 13 residues. V was clipped by 2 bases and J by 5 bases, with 8 bases between them. The germline CDR1 and CDR2 sequences are MNHNY and SVGAGI (reference sequence). The CDR3 sequence: CASSYKREDTQYF. The CDR3, as DNA: TGTGCCAGCAGTTACAAGAGGGAAGATACGCAGTATTTT.

The rearrangement uses TRBV10-3 and TRBJ2-3, with 12 bases that match TRBD2. The CDR3 is made up of 16 amino acids. V shed 3 bases and J 6 bases; nucleotides not matched to a gene: 7. Germline lookup yields CDR1 ENHRY and CDR2 SYGVKD. The CDR3 loop reads CAISEAASGGADTQYF. The CDR3 DNA reads TGTGCCATCAGTGAAGCGGCTAGCGGGGGGGCGGATACGCAGTATTTT.

This clonotype has just a few counts. This chain joins TRBV5-1 and TRBJ1-1; 9 bases align to TRBD1. From germline, CDR1 is SGHRS and CDR2 YFSETQ. The V segment lost 1 base and the J segment 12 bases; nucleotides outside the gene matches: 7. The CDR3 runs 13 residues. The CDR3 DNA reads as TGCGCCAGCAGCTTGAACAGGGGGCTAATCCCTTTCTTT. This sequence encodes CASSLNRGLIPFF.

The chain is built from TRBV6-5 and TRBJ2-3; D is perhaps TRBD2 (6 bases). This CDR3 has 13 amino acids. Germline CDR1 is MNHEY and CDR2 is SVGAGI. Trimming removed 6 bases at V and 2 bases at J, with 9 bases between. CDR3 sequence: CASRRDSTDTQYF. The DNA of the CDR3 is TGTGCCAGCAGGCGGGACTCCACAGATACGCAGTATTTT.

CDR3 amino acids: CASGGPEAFF. CDR3 coding DNA: TGTGCCAGCGGGGGGCCTGAAGCTTTCTTT. The chain uses TRBV28 and TRBJ1-1, with a possible D match to TRBD1 (6 bases). The V gene lost 8 bases and the J gene lost 6 bases, with 7 bases spanning the gap. CDR1 is MDHEN, CDR2 SYDVKM, per germline. The CDR3 is made up of 10 amino acids. The complete variable domain, with remaining parts taken from reference TRBV28 and TRBJ1-1, reads DVKVTQSSRYLVKRTGEKVFLECVQDMDHENMFWYRQDPGLGLRLIYFSYDVKMKEKGDIPEGYSVSREKKERFSLILESASTNQTSMYLCASGGPEAFFGQGTRLTVV.

V and J are TRBV29-1 and TRBJ2-5; a weak D match, TRBD2 (5 bases). The CDR3 totals 13 residues. V was shortened by 4 bases and J by 2 bases, with 11 bases between the two germline ends. The germline CDR1 and CDR2 sequences are SQVTM and ANQGSEA. The CDR3 region is CSVVGVGQETQYF. CDR3 DNA: TGCAGCGTTGTGGGAGTAGGGCAAGAGACCCAGTACTTC.

J is TRBJ2-3 and V is TRBV29-1; no reliable D call. The ends were cut back, 4 bases at V and 5 bases at J, with 10 bases in the middle. The CDR3 totals 12 residues. In germline, CDR1 is SQVTM, CDR2 ANQGSEA. CDR3: CSVGLEVDTQYF. The CDR3 DNA is TGCAGCGTTGGACTTGAGGTAGATACGCAGTATTTT.

This clonotype has a handful of counts. The rearrangement joins TRBV18 to TRBJ2-7; D gene unclear. V lost 5 bases to trimming and J lost 4 bases, with 15 bases between them. The CDR3 consists of 14 residues. Germline V gene data show CDR1 as KGHSH and CDR2 as LQKENI. As DNA, the CDR3 is TGTGCCAGCTCATCGGACGAAGAAGGGTACGAGCAGTACTTC. It encodes CASSSDEEGYEQYF.

The chain carries TRBV6-5 and TRBJ1-1; the D is unclear. Germline CDR1 and CDR2: MNHEY and SVGAGI. Trimming cost V 10 bases and J 2 bases, with 14 bases left between them. This CDR3 has 13 residues. In DNA form, the CDR3 reads TGTGCCACCTTTTGGGCAGGCAACACTGAAGCTTTCTTT. Translation gives CATFWAGNTEAFF.

The chain links TRBV29-1 to TRBJ1-4, with D possibly being TRBD1 (5 bases). The CDR3 runs to 11 residues. Germline CDR1 SQVTM, CDR2 ANQGSEA. V dropped 5 bases and J dropped 7 bases, with 8 bases sitting between them. CDR3 sequence: CSVPGREKLFF. CDR3 coding DNA: TGCAGCGTTCCGGGGCGTGAAAAACTGTTTTTT.

The chain is built from TRBV10-3 and TRBJ1-6; TRBD1 agrees at 9 bases. Germline V gene lookup returns CDR1 ENHRY and CDR2 SYGVKD. The J segment lost 5 bases and the V segment lost 7 bases, leaving 3 bases of the junction unmatched. This CDR3 has 14 amino acids. DNA for the CDR3: TGTGCCATCACCCGGGACAGGGATAATTCACCCCTCCACTTT. Amino acid sequence: CAITRDRDNSPLHF.

The chain carries TRBV12-3 or TRBV12-4 and TRBJ2-3; D call uncertain. This CDR3 contains 12 residues. V gave up 5 bases and J gave up 9 bases, with 12 bases separating them. For the CDR3, the DNA is TGTGCCAGCAGTGCTACCCAGAGGACGCAGTATTTT. Its translation is CASSATQRTQYF.

This clonotype was observed at least ten times. This sequence joins TRBV29-1 and TRBJ1-2, with 7 nucleotides matching TRBD1. Germline loops: CDR1 SQVTM, CDR2 ANQGSEA. With V trimmed by 2 bases and J by 8 bases, 8 bases remained unmatched. The CDR3 is 13 residues long. The CDR3 DNA sequence: TGCAGCGTTGAAATAGGTACAGGGGAGGGCTACACCTTC. It encodes CSVEIGTGEGYTF. Full variable domain (missing parts from reference TRBV29-1 and TRBJ1-2): SAVISQKPSRDICQRGTSLTIQCQVDSQVTMMFWYRQQPGQSLTLIATANQGSEATYESGFVIDKFPISRPNLTFSTLTVSNMSPEDSSIYLCSVEIGTGEGYTFGSGTRLTVV.

For this clonotype: A single base separates this from a much larger clone, so it may be a read error. The V call is TRBV25-1, the J call TRBJ1-4; D gene uncertain. The CDR3 has 11 residues. Germline CDR1 reads MGHDK; CDR2 reads SYGVNS. Here the CDR3 reads CVSSRNEKLFF. The CDR3 DNA reads TGTGTCAGCAGTAGGAATGAAAAACTGTTTTTT.

The table lists this clonotype with a few counts. V and J are TRBV5-1 and TRBJ1-1; D is ambiguous. CDR3 length: 11 residues. Per germline, CDR1 SGHRS and CDR2 YFSETQ. The V end was cut by 4 bases, the J end by 5 bases, with 6 bases between. CDR3 sequence (DNA): TGCGCCAGCAGCGCGCGGACTGAAGCTTTCTTT. Translating it yields CASSARTEAFF.

This clonotype has just a few counts. The V gene is TRBV5-6, the J gene TRBJ1-2; TRBD1 aligns across 11 bases. This CDR3 contains 14 residues. Germline V lookup: CDR1 SGHDT, CDR2 YYEEEE. J was trimmed by 4 bases and V by 6 bases; bases with no gene match: 5. The CDR3 region has the DNA TGTGCCAGCACCGTCGGACAGGGGGCCTATGGCTACACCTTC. Protein product: CASTVGQGAYGYTF.

This clonotype was observed many times. The chain uses TRBV5-1 and TRBJ1-3; D not certain. The CDR3 consists of 15 residues. CDR1 and CDR2 from the germline V gene are SGHRS and YFSETQ. V gave up 6 bases and J gave up 0 bases, with 13 bases separating them. The CDR3 loop reads CASTSDGGSGNTIYF. CDR3 bases: TGCGCCAGCACTTCAGACGGTGGCTCTGGAAACACCATATATTTT.

This clonotype was picked up a small number of times. The chain joins TRBV7-9 to TRBJ2-2, with 8 bases matching TRBD1. CDR3 size: 20 residues. The germline V gene has CDR1 SEHNR and CDR2 FQNEAQ (reference sequence). Trimming removed 6 bases from V and 0 bases from J; junction bases left unmatched: 18. CDR3 residues: CASSQTRGQVLTANTGELFF. The CDR3 bases are TGTGCCAGCAGTCAAACCAGGGGACAGGTCCTAACGGCGAACACCGGGGAGCTGTTTTTT.

The rearrangement joins TRBV2 to TRBJ2-5, with 8 bases matching TRBD1. This CDR3 has 14 residues. Germline CDR1 reads SNHLY; CDR2 reads FYNNEI. The junction had 8 bases not matched to a gene; V was cut back by 9 bases and J by 2 bases. CDR3 protein: CARSPGQVQETQYF. CDR3 nucleotide sequence: TGTGCCAGAAGCCCGGGACAGGTACAAGAGACCCAGTACTTC.

The CDR3 sequence: CASSLTGQGEYEQYF. The CDR3 nucleotides read TGTGCCAGCAGCTTAACGGGACAGGGGGAATACGAGCAGTACTTC. The chain combines TRBV7-2 with TRBJ2-7; TRBD1 matches 11 bases. The germline gives CDR1 SGHTA, CDR2 FQGNSA. V shed 2 bases, J shed 4 bases, and the junction held 4 bases outside the gene matches. The CDR3 loop spans 15 amino acids.